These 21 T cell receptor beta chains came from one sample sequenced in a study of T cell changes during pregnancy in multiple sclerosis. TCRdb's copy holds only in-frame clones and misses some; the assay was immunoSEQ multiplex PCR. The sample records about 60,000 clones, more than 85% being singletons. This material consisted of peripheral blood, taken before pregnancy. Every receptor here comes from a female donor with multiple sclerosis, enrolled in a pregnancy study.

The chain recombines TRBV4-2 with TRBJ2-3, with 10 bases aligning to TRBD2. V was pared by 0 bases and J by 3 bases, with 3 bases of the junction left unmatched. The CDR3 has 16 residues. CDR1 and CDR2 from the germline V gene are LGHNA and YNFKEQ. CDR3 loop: CASSQEIAGGTDTQYF. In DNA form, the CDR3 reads TGTGCCAGCAGCCAAGAAATAGCGGGGGGAACAGATACGCAGTATTTT.

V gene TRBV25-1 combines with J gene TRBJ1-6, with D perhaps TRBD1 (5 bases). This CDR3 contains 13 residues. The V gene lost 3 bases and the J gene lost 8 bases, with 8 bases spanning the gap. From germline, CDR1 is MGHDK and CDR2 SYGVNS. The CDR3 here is CASSDWGDSPLHF. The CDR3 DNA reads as TGTGCCAGCAGTGATTGGGGGGATTCACCCCTCCACTTT.

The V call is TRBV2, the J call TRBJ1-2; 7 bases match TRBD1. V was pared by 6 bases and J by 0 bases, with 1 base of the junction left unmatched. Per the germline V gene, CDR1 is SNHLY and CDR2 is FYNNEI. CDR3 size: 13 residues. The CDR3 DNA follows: TGTGCCAGCAGCGGGACAGCTAACTATGGCTACACCTTC. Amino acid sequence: CASSGTANYGYTF.

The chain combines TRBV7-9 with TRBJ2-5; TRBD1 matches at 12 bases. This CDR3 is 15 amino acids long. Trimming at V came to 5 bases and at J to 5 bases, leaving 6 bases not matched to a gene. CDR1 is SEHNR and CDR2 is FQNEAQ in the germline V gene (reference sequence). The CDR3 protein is CASSPRDRGRETQYF. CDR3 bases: TGTGCCAGCAGCCCCCGGGACAGGGGGCGTGAGACCCAGTACTTC.

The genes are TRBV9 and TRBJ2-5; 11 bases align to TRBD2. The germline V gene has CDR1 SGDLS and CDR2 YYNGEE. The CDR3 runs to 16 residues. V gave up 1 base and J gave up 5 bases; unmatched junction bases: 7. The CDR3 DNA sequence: TGTGCCAGCAGCGTACGAGTAGCGGGGGGGGCGGAGACCCAGTACTTC. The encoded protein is CASSVRVAGGAETQYF.

The CDR3 here is CASSVEAGVNEQFF. In DNA form, the CDR3 reads TGTGCCAGCAGTGTTGAAGCGGGGGTCAATGAGCAGTTCTTC. The chain is built from TRBV6-4 and TRBJ2-1; 8 nucleotides agree with TRBD2. CDR1 and CDR2 (germline): MRHNA, SNTAGT. This CDR3 contains 14 residues. Germline trimming cut 4 bases from V and 6 bases from J; bases unmatched to any gene: 5.

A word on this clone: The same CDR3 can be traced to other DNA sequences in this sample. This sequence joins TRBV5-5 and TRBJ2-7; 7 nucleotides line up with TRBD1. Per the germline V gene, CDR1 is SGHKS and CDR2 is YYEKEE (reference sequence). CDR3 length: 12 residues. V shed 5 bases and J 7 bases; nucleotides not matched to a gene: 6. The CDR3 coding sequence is TGTGCCAGCAGTTGGACAGGCGAGGAGCAGTACTTC. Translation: CASSWTGEEQYF.

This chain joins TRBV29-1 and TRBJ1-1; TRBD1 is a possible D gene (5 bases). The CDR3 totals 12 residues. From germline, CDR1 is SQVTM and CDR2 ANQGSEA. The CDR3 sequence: CGASAGQTEAFF. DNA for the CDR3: TGCGGCGCTTCCGCAGGGCAAACTGAAGCTTTCTTT.

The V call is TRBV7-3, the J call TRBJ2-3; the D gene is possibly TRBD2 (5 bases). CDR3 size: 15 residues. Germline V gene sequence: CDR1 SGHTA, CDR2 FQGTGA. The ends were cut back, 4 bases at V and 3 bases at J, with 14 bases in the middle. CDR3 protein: CASSSTPGLTDTQYF. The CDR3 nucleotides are TGTGCCAGCAGCTCGACCCCCGGACTGACAGATACGCAGTATTTT.

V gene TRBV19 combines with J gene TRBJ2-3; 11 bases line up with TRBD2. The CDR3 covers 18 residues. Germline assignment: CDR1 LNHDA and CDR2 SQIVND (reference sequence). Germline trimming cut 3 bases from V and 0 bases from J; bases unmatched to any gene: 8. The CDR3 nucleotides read TGTGCCAGTAGTATCGGGCTAGCGGGGGGTACTAGCACAGATACGCAGTATTTT. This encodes CASSIGLAGGTSTDTQYF.

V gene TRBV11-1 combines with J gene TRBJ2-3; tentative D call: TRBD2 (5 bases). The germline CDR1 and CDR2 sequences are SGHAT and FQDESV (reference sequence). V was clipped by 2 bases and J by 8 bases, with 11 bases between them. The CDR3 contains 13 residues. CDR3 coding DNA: TGTGCCAGCAGCTTATTAACGGCGGGTACGCAGTATTTT. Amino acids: CASSLLTAGTQYF.

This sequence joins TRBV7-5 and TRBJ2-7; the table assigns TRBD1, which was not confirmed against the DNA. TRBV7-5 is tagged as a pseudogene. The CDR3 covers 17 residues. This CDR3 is CVRSLVYRDRGRYEQYF. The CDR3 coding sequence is TGTGTCAGAAGCTTAGTTTACCGGGACAGGGGTCGGTACGAGCAGTACTTC.

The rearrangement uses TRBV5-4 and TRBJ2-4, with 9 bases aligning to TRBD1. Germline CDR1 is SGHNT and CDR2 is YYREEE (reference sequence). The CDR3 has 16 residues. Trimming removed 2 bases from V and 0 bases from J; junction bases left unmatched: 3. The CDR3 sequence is CASSFKDRGAKNIQYF. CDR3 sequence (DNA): TGTGCCAGCAGCTTCAAGGACAGGGGAGCCAAAAACATTCAGTACTTC.

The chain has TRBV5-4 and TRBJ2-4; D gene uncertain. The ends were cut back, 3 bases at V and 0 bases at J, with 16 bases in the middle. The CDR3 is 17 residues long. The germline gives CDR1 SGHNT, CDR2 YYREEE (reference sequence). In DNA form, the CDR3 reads TGTGCCAGCAGCTGGTACAGTGAGATGCTAGCCAAAAACATTCAGTACTTC. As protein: CASSWYSEMLAKNIQYF. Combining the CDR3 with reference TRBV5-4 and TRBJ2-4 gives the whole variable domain ETGVTQSPTHLIKTRGQQVTLRCSSQSGHNTVSWYQQALGQGPQFIFQYYREEENGRGNFPPRFSGLQFPNYSSELNVNALELDDSALYLCASSWYSEMLAKNIQYFGAGTRLSVL.

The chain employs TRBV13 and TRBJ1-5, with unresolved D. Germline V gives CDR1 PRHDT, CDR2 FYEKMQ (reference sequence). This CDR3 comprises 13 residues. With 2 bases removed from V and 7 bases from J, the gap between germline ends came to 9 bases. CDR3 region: CASSLNSGQPQHF. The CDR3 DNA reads TGTGCCAGCAGCTTAAACAGTGGGCAGCCCCAGCATTTT.

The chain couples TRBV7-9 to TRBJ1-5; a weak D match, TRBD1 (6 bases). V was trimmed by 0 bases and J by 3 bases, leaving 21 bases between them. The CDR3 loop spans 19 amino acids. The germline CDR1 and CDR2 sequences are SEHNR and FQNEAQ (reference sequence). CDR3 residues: CASSLALGGEFRLNQPQHF. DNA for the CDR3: TGTGCCAGCAGCTTAGCCCTTGGGGGCGAGTTTAGACTCAATCAGCCCCAGCATTTT.

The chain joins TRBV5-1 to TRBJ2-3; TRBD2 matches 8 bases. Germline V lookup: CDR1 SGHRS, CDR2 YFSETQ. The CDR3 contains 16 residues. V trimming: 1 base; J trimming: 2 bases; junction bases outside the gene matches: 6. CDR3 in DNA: TGCGCCAGCAGCTTGCGGGGCGGGGGGATCACAGATACGCAGTATTTT. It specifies CASSLRGGGITDTQYF. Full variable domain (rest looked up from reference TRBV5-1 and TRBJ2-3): KAGVTQTPRYLIKTRGQQVTLSCSPISGHRSVSWYQQTPGQGLQFLFEYFSETQRNKGNFPGRFSGRQFSNSRSEMNVSTLELGDSALYLCASSLRGGGITDTQYFGPGTRLTVL.

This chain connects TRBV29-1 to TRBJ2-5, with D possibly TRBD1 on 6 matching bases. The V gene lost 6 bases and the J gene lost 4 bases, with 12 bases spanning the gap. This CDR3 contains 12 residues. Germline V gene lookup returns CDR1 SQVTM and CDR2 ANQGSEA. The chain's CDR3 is CSVQPGVETQYF. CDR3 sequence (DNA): TGCAGCGTCCAGCCAGGGGTAGAGACCCAGTACTTC.

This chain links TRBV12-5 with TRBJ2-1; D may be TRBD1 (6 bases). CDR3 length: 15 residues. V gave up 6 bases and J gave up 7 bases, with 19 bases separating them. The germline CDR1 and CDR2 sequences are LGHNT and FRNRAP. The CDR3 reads CASGSGQGWLNEQFF. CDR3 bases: TGTGCTAGTGGCTCGGGCCAGGGGTGGTTGAATGAGCAGTTCTTC.

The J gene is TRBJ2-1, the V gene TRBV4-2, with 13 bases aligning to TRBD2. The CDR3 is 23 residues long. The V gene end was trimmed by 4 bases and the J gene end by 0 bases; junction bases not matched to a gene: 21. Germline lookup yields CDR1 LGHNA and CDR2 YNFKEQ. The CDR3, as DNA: TGTGCCAGCAGCCCCGCCTTTAGACTAGCGGGGGGTTATGAGGTGGGCTCCTACAATGAGCAGTTCTTC. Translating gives CASSPAFRLAGGYEVGSYNEQFF.

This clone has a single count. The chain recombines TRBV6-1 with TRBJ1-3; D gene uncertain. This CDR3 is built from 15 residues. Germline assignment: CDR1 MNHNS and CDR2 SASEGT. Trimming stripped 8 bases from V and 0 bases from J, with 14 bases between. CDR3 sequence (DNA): TGTGCCAGCCAAGACGACATACACTCTGGAAACACCATATATTTT. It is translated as CASQDDIHSGNTIYF.